The entry that follows covers one TCR beta chain sequence. This clone's antigen is unknown. Per-nucleotide qualities are absent, and no much larger clonotype sits a single base away. Participants in the prospective study were aged roughly 18 to 100 years, lived in some 24 United States geographic areas, and enrolled through a virtual design. Cohort assignment in the prospective study relied on participant-reported clinical history from a screening survey and a study questionnaire. Recovered participants in ImmuneRACE Cohort 3 were defined by two consecutive negative NP/OP PCR tests, clearance by a healthcare professional, or resolution of symptoms. In the prospective study, mobile phlebotomists collected whole blood, serum and a nasopharyngeal or oropharyngeal swab from each participant. Additional blood draws and questionnaires over an approximately 2-month period could optionally be provided by prospective study participants. Before DNA extraction, prospective study blood samples were shipped either frozen or at room temperature.

CDR1 MDHEN and CDR2 SYDVKM were looked up in the germline V gene. Reading from cysteine to phenylalanine, the CDR3 counts 12 amino acids. This entry keeps only the CDR3 DNA: 36 bases, framed from base 1. Between the V and J ends, shortened by 5 bases and 7 bases respectively, the junction contains 9 bases. The data originate from a study of blood T cell repertoires in COVID-19 (dated by TCRdb to 2018 to 2021). A note on the overall study: Samples covering the acute and convalescent phases of COVID-19 were provided by collaborators in the United States, Italy and Spain. The material from the prospective study consisted of cDNA or gDNA derived from T cells, B-cell-depleted T cells, or PBMCs. The dataset comprised deeply sampled blood TCRbeta repertoires from subjects exposed to, actively infected with, or recovered from COVID-19. The repertoires were made available in a free public database intended to serve as a resource for research on the immune response to SARS-CoV-2. The samples were drawn from two sources: the first 160 participants of the ongoing ImmuneRACE study, and 1,000 to 1,500 subjects contributed by 6 global collaborators. A de-identified subject ID, COVID-19 status, age in years and sex were almost always included in the sample metadata. HLA class I and class II types, where available, came from metadata supplied by the sample provider rather than from assay-based typing.

Overall study results and their limits: The amount of clinical and demographic metadata varied by source and participant and was provided uncurated.

TCRbeta CDR3 regions were amplified from genomic DNA using the immunoSEQ Assay, a bias-controlled multiplex PCR. As for the original processing: The number of nucleated cells in each sample was estimated from the amplification of reference gene primers within the assay. To quantify the absolute abundance of each unique TCRbeta CDR3 rearrangement, sequence reads were collapsed and filtered. For each sample, productive Simpson clonality was calculated as the square root of Simpson's diversity index over productive rearrangements. The table comes from immuneACCESS by way of TCRdb, which keeps in-frame sequences with V and J called. Part of the clones is missing from these tables; in studies checked, under half for an unresolved V gene and the rest for unknown reasons. That table supplies the V and J calls and clone size; D and trimming were determined from the DNA. A total of a few hundred thousand clones appear in this sample, around 83% of them only once. The leading ten clones occupy 5.1% of the sample.

The sample comprised PBMCs or T cells enriched from blood (not recorded which). The TCR was taken from a woman in her 50s who had recovered from COVID-19. The sequence is built from TRBV28 and TRBJ1-5; the D gene identity is not certain. The CDR3 is CASSKYLQPQHF. The DNA sequence is given as TGTGCCAGCAGTAAATATTTACAGCCCCAGCATTTT.